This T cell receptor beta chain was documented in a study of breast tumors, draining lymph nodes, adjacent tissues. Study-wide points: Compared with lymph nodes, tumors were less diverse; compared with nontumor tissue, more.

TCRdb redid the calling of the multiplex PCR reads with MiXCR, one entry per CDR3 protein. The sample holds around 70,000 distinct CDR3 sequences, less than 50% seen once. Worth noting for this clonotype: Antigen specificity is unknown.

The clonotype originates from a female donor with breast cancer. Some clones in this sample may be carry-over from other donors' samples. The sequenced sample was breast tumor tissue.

The CDR3 region is CSVDGRGANYGYTF. CDR3 bases: TGCAGCGTTGATGGCAGGGGAGCTAACTATGGCTACACCTTC. The rearrangement uses TRBV29-1 and TRBJ1-2; D is perhaps TRBD1 (6 bases). This CDR3 is built from 14 residues. Trimming took 3 bases from V and 0 from J, leaving 11 bases between them. The V gene's germline CDR1 is SQVTM and CDR2 ANQGSEA.